This T cell receptor beta chain was sequenced for a study of blood T cell repertoires in COVID-19. Method: immunoSEQ multiplex PCR; TCRdb's copy keeps in-frame clones and lacks some. The sample includes some 200,000 clones, 80% to 90% of them seen just once. CDR3 length: 14 residues. Trimming removed 3 bases at V and 5 bases at J, with 14 bases between. The V gene's germline CDR1 is SGDLS and CDR2 YYNGEE. This clone came up a few times. This study enrolled people aged about 18 to 90 from approximately 24 US geographic areas. The chain couples TRBV9 to TRBJ2-5; D gene unclear. Source material: PBMCs or T cells enriched from blood (not recorded which). This TCR derives from a woman between 45 and 65 years old in a cohort exposed to, infected with or recovered from COVID-19 (not recorded which). The CDR3 bases are TGTGCCAGCAGCGCCCCCCCCCGTCTTGAGACCCAGTACTTC. It yields the protein CASSAPPRLETQYF.